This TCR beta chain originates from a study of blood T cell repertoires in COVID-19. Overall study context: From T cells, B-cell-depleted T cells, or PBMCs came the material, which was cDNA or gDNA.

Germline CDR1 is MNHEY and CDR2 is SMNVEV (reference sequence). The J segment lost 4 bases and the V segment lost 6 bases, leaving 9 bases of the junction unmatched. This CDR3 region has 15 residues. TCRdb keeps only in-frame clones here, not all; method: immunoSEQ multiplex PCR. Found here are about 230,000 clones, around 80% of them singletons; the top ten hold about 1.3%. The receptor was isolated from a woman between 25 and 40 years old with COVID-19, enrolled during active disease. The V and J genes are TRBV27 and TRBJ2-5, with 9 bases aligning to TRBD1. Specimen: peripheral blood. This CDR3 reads CASSHGTGRPETQYF. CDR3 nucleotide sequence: TGTGCCAGCAGCCACGGGACAGGGCGGCCAGAGACCCAGTACTTC.